The 25 T cell receptor beta chains presented below share a single source sample, sequenced in a study of T cells after posttransplantation cyclophosphamide. Treatment was busulfan-fludarabine conditioning, a marrow graft, and cyclophosphamide on days +3 and +4. The assay was immunoSEQ multiplex PCR, and TCRdb's table has in-frame clones only and misses some. The sample gives about 16,000 clones, about 90% of which show up once; about 0.5% is in the top ten. Here the sequenced sample was CD4+ T cells sorted from blood, taken after allogeneic stem cell transplant with posttransplant cyclophosphamide. The receptors come from a male patient between 60 and 69 years old who received an allogeneic stem cell transplant from a related donor and was CMV-positive. A share of the T cells may be of graft donor origin.

The rearrangement uses TRBV7-8 and TRBJ2-3; 8 bases are shared with TRBD2. This CDR3 is built from 14 residues. With 6 bases clipped from V and 3 bases from J, the junction kept 5 bases outside the gene matches. The V gene's germline CDR1 is SGHVS and CDR2 FQNEAQ. The CDR3 bases are TGTGCCAGCAGACCCACTAGCGGAACAGATACGCAGTATTTT. It yields the protein CASRPTSGTDTQYF.

The chain joins TRBV7-2 to TRBJ2-2; a weak D match, TRBD1 (6 bases). V lost 0 bases to trimming and J lost 8 bases, with 10 bases between them. CDR1 is SGHTA and CDR2 is FQGNSA in the germline V gene. The CDR3 consists of 14 residues. CDR3 residues: CASSLATGGGELFF. For the CDR3, the DNA is TGTGCCAGCAGCTTAGCGACAGGAGGTGGGGAGCTGTTTTTT.

V and J are TRBV6-5 and TRBJ2-7; the D gene is possibly TRBD1 (6 bases). The germline V and J ends were trimmed by 7 bases and 0 bases, with 13 bases remaining between them. The CDR3 has 14 residues. Germline lookup yields CDR1 MNHEY and CDR2 SVGAGI. The CDR3 spells CASTDRSGSYEQYF. For the CDR3, the DNA is TGTGCCAGCACCGACAGGTCAGGCTCCTACGAGCAGTACTTC.

The chain uses TRBV28 and TRBJ1-4; 12 nucleotides align to TRBD1. The CDR3 is 17 amino acids. The ends lost 4 bases at V and 7 bases at J; junction bases unmatched: 10. CDR1 is MDHEN and CDR2 is SYDVKM in the germline V gene. CDR3 region: CASSSPGQGAGREKLFF. CDR3 nucleotide sequence: TGTGCCAGCAGTTCCCCGGGACAGGGGGCCGGGCGTGAAAAACTGTTTTTT.

The chain employs TRBV5-1 and TRBJ1-1; the D gene is possibly TRBD1 (5 bases). The V and J ends lost 3 bases and 1 base respectively, with 13 bases between them. The CDR3 runs to 15 residues. CDR1 is SGHRS and CDR2 is YFSETQ in the germline V gene. The CDR3 nucleotides are TGCGCCAGCAGCTCCGGGGGGGAATGGAACACTGAAGCTTTCTTT. Its translation: CASSSGGEWNTEAFF.

J is TRBJ2-5 and V is TRBV11-2; tentatively, D is TRBD2 (5 bases). Looked up from germline, CDR1 is SGHAT and CDR2 is FQNNGV. V dropped 3 bases and J dropped 7 bases, with 9 bases sitting between them. The CDR3 runs to 12 residues. This CDR3 reads CASSLTTRTQYF. The CDR3 nucleotides read TGTGCCAGCAGCTTGACCACTAGGACCCAGTACTTC.

The gene calls are TRBV19 and TRBJ1-5; 10 nucleotides line up with TRBD1. This CDR3 contains 14 residues. V was pared by 5 bases and J by 9 bases, with 7 bases of the junction left unmatched. Looked up from germline, CDR1 is LNHDA and CDR2 is SQIVND (reference sequence). CDR3 region: CASSQGQGVPPQHF. DNA of the CDR3: TGTGCCAGTAGTCAAGGACAGGGGGTTCCGCCCCAGCATTTT.

V gene TRBV27 combines with J gene TRBJ1-1; 10 bases are shared with TRBD1. The CDR3 spans 15 residues. CDR1 is MNHEY, CDR2 SMNVEV, per germline (reference sequence). Unmatched junction bases numbered 13, after V lost 10 bases and J lost 5 bases. The CDR3 DNA sequence: TGTGCCACCCTAACTGGGGGACAGGGGAGGACTGAAGCTTTCTTT. It is translated as CATLTGGQGRTEAFF.

The chain joins TRBV4-2 to TRBJ2-1, with 13 bases identical to TRBD2. The CDR3 sequence is 17 residues long. Germline CDR1 LGHNA, CDR2 YNFKEQ. J was trimmed by 5 bases and V by 5 bases; bases with no gene match: 9. CDR3: CASSTVLGLAGNNEQFF. CDR3 sequence (DNA): TGTGCCAGCAGCACAGTCCTGGGACTAGCGGGGAACAATGAGCAGTTCTTC.

The chain employs TRBV5-4 and TRBJ1-4; 7 nucleotides match TRBD1. The CDR3 totals 15 residues. V gave up 0 bases and J gave up 7 bases; unmatched junction bases: 6. Germline lookup yields CDR1 SGHNT and CDR2 YYREEE (reference sequence). The CDR3 region is CASSLEGGAGEKLFF. CDR3 DNA sequence: TGTGCCAGCAGCTTGGAAGGGGGCGCGGGTGAAAAACTGTTTTTT.

V usage is TRBV6-6 and J usage is TRBJ1-1, with D perhaps TRBD1 (5 bases). CDR1 and CDR2 (germline): MNHNY, SVGAGI (reference sequence). Trimming took off 5 bases at V and 6 bases at J, with 22 bases between the two ends. The CDR3 covers 16 residues. The CDR3 DNA reads as TGTGCCAGCAGTACCCCCTACAGGAGTGCTCAAGCTGAAGCTTTCTTT. Amino acids: CASSTPYRSAQAEAFF.

The rearrangement joins TRBV18 to TRBJ2-7; 11 bases map to TRBD2. The CDR3 extends over 15 amino acids. J lost 0 bases, V lost 3 bases, and 1 base had no gene match. CDR1 KGHSH and CDR2 LQKENI come from the germline V gene. The CDR3 DNA is TGTGCCAGCTCACCTAGCGGGGGGGCCTCCTACGAGCAGTACTTC. Translating gives CASSPSGGASYEQYF.

The chain joins TRBV2 to TRBJ2-5, with 11 bases matching TRBD2. The CDR3 is 12 amino acids. From germline, CDR1 is SNHLY and CDR2 FYNNEI. The V gene end was trimmed by 9 bases and the J gene end by 5 bases; junction bases not matched to a gene: 2. CDR3 nucleotide sequence: TGTGCCAGAGGGACTAGCGGCGAGACCCAGTACTTC. It encodes CARGTSGETQYF.

The chain uses TRBV7-3 and TRBJ1-3; 7 bases match TRBD2. The J call may be wrong; the DNA end is better matched by TRBJ2-2. The CDR3 is 16 residues long. The germline CDR1 and CDR2 sequences are SGHTA and FQGTGA. The CDR3 bases are TGTGCCAGCAGCTTAACGGGGGGGGATAACACCGGGGAGCTGTTTTTT. It specifies CASSLTGGDNTGELFF.

The genes are TRBV5-1 and TRBJ2-7, with D possibly matching TRBD2 (5 bases). The CDR3 totals 14 residues. Germline V CDR1 and CDR2: SGHRS, YFSETQ. V shed 0 bases and J shed 1 base, with 8 bases lying between them. The CDR3 coding sequence is TGCGCCAGCAGCTTGGTTCCGGGGTCCTACGAGCAGTACTTC. Encoded protein: CASSLVPGSYEQYF.

The gene calls are TRBV21-1 and TRBJ2-7; the table's D call of TRBD2 was not tested on the DNA. TRBV21-1 is labeled a pseudogene. The CDR3 length is 21 residues. The CDR3 here is CATLMPPGQPFTSGGPYEQYF. The CDR3 bases are TGTGCCACCCTAATGCCACCGGGACAACCATTTACTAGCGGGGGTCCCTACGAGCAGTACTTC.

The chain uses TRBV18 and TRBJ1-6; D gene unclear. Trimming cost V 3 bases and J 7 bases, with 13 bases left between them. The CDR3 has 15 amino acids. Germline assignment: CDR1 KGHSH and CDR2 LQKENI. The CDR3 DNA sequence: TGTGCCAGCTCACCCGGGAAGGGTAACAATTCACCCCTCCACTTT. Translated, it gives CASSPGKGNNSPLHF. The full variable domain, rest sourced from reference TRBV18 and TRBJ1-6, is NAGVMQNPRHLVRRRGQEARLRCSPMKGHSHVYWYRQLPEEGLKFMVYLQKENIIDESGMPKERFSAEFPKEGPSILRIQQVVRGDSAAYFCASSPGKGNNSPLHFGNGTRLTVT.

This chain links TRBV30 with TRBJ1-4; D is perhaps TRBD1 (5 bases). The CDR3 has 17 amino acids. Germline V gene lookup returns CDR1 GTSNPN and CDR2 SVGIG (reference sequence). Trimming removed 3 bases at V and 8 bases at J, with 25 bases between. In DNA, the CDR3 is TGTGCCTGGAGAGACACCTCGGGGGGGATAACGGTCGAAAAACTGTTTTTT. Its translation: CAWRDTSGGITVEKLFF.

V usage is TRBV28 and J usage is TRBJ2-7; 10 nucleotides align to TRBD1. V was pared by 10 bases and J by 6 bases, with 12 bases of the junction left unmatched. Looked up from germline, CDR1 is MDHEN and CDR2 is SYDVKM. CDR3 length: 14 residues. The CDR3 DNA reads TGTGCCATCGGATCCGGGACAGGGGCCGGCGAGCAGTACTTC. It encodes CAIGSGTGAGEQYF. Supplemented by reference TRBV28 and TRBJ2-7, the full variable domain reads DVKVTQSSRYLVKRTGEKVFLECVQDMDHENMFWYRQDPGLGLRLIYFSYDVKMKEKGDIPEGYSVSREKKERFSLILESASTNQTSMYLCAIGSGTGAGEQYFGPGTRLTVT.

The rearrangement links TRBV5-4 to TRBJ1-1; 7 positions agree with TRBD1. J was trimmed by 3 bases and V by 2 bases; bases with no gene match: 7. The germline V gene has CDR1 SGHNT and CDR2 YYREEE (reference sequence). This CDR3 comprises 15 residues. The CDR3 sequence is CASSFLKTGDTEAFF. DNA for the CDR3: TGTGCCAGCAGCTTCCTTAAAACAGGGGACACTGAAGCTTTCTTT.

The chain joins TRBV7-2 to TRBJ2-3; 10 positions agree with TRBD2. Looked up from germline, CDR1 is SGHTA and CDR2 is FQGNSA. The ends lost 5 bases at V and 6 bases at J; junction bases unmatched: 5. The CDR3 covers 14 residues. The CDR3 nucleotides are TGTGCCAGCAGCCTCCTGACTAGCGGGGATACGCAGTATTTT. This translates into CASSLLTSGDTQYF.

The chain joins TRBV15 to TRBJ1-4; 9 bases match TRBD1. The CDR3 has 14 amino acids. Unmatched junction bases numbered 4, after V lost 5 bases and J lost 6 bases. CDR1 and CDR2 (germline): LNHNV, YYDKDF (reference sequence). The CDR3 sequence is CATSQDRGDEKLFF. The CDR3 DNA follows: TGTGCCACCAGCCAGGACAGGGGAGATGAAAAACTGTTTTTT.

This chain links TRBV19 with TRBJ2-2; a weak D match, TRBD1 (6 bases). This CDR3 has 14 amino acids. The germline V gene encodes CDR1 LNHDA and CDR2 SQIVND (reference sequence). The V end was cut by 5 bases, the J end by 1 base, with 8 bases between. Here the CDR3 reads CASSPTGNTGELFF. CDR3 in DNA: TGTGCCAGTAGTCCGACAGGGAACACCGGGGAGCTGTTTTTT.

The CDR3 bases are TGTGCCAGCAGTGCACTAGCGGGGAGAGAGACCCAGTACTTC. Translation gives CASSALAGRETQYF. V gene TRBV25-1 combines with J gene TRBJ2-5; 10 nucleotides line up with TRBD2. With V trimmed by 4 bases and J by 4 bases, 3 bases remained unmatched. This CDR3 is 14 amino acids long. Germline CDR1 and CDR2: MGHDK and SYGVNS.

The rearrangement links TRBV15 to TRBJ1-2, with D maybe TRBD1 (5 bases). V was clipped by 1 base and J by 4 bases, with 7 bases between them. In germline, CDR1 is LNHNV, CDR2 YYDKDF (reference sequence). CDR3 length equals 13 residues. The CDR3 DNA reads as TGTGCCACCAGCAGAGGACAGAGCTATGGCTACACCTTC. Translating gives CATSRGQSYGYTF.